Listed below are T cell receptor beta chains from one sample, sequenced in a study of early T cells in non-severe SARS-CoV-2 infection. TCRdb recomputed calls from the 5' RACE reads with MiXCR, one row per CDR3 protein. The sample lists roughly 81,000 distinct CDR3 sequences, 5.5% to 7.5% occurring once. Sequenced input: whole blood. These receptors all stem from an adult who was a healthcare worker with PCR-confirmed SARS-CoV-2 infection or an uninfected control (not recorded which). The conserved cysteine and the conserved F or W are not part of the CDR3 here. Fields, in order: V gene, CDR3 protein.

TRBV3-1 | ASSQGSEGGYT
TRBV7-2 | ASTPNLNTDTQY
TRBV29-1 | SVEDRAGSSGANVLT
TRBV5-4 | ASSSWTSTDTQY
TRBV24-1 | ATSDSGTQETQY
TRBV28 | ASSTFGEQY
TRBV7-2 | ASSIAGGTDTQY
TRBV2 | ASRPGVSGANVLT
TRBV15 | ATSSGMPETQY
TRBV20-1 | SALYGTSTEAF
TRBV7-9 | ASSSWDRETEAF
TRBV29-1 | SVDFGSYNEQF
TRBV4-3 | ASSPQTGTLNELF
TRBV3-1 | ASSPAGGGAANEQF
TRBV20-1 | SAADRSEQF
TRBV10-3 | AISDSTNYGYT
TRBV6-2/TRBV6-3 | ASSYSGPTGELF
TRBV29-1 | SVEDPGRENTGELF
TRBV6-5 | ASSLPGFNEQF
TRBV7-2 | ASSFPGQWNEQY
TRBV5-8 | ASSWTAFSGNTIY
TRBV10-3 | AIRGGGRTDTQY
TRBV15 | ATRNRASYEQY
TRBV6-6 | ASEGTSSYNEQF
TRBV6-5 | ASSYGGPHSGSHEQF
TRBV20-1 | SASKGDTQY
TRBV25-1 | ASSAHHNYEQY
TRBV6-6 | ASSYEGTYGYT
TRBV2 | ASTQAGTNYEQY
TRBV20-1 | SAARDSYGYT
TRBV12-3/TRBV12-4 | ASSRIHGTSTDTQY